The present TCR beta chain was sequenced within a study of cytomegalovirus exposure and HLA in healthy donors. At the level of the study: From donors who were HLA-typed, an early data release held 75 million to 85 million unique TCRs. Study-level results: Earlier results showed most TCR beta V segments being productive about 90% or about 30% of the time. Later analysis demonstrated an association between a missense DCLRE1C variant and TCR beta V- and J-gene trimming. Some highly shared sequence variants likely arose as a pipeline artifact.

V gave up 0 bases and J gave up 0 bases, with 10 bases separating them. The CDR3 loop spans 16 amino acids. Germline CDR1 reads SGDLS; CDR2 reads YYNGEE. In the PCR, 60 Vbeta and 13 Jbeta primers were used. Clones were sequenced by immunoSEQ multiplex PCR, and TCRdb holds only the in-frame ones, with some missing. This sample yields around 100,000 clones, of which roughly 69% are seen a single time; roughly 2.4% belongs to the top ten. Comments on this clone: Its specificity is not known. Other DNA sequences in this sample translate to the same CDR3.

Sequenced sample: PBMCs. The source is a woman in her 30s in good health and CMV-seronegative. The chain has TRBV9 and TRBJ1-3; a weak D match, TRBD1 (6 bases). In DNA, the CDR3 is TGTGCCAGCAGCGTAGTGGGGGGGCTCTCTGGAAACACCATATATTTT. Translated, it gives CASSVVGGLSGNTIYF. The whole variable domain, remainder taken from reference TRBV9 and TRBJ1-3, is DSGVTQTPKHLITATGQRVTLRCSPRSGDLSVYWYQQSLDQGLQFLIQYYNGEERAKGNILERFSAQQFPDLHSELNLSSLELGDSALYFCASSVVGGLSGNTIYFGEGSWLTVV.